The next 25 T cell receptor beta chains were all read from a single sample in a study of cytomegalovirus exposure and HLA in healthy donors (dated by TCRdb to 2016 to 2017). The protocol used for the library was the immunoSEQ multiplex PCR assay. A mixture of 60 forward primers for TCR Vbeta segments and 13 reverse primers for TCR Jbeta segments was used in the multiplex PCR. TCRdb obtained this table from immuneACCESS and retained in-frame rearrangements with V and J assigned. These tables miss some clones; where compared with another copy, unresolved V genes account for less than half of the shortfall, and the remainder is unexplained. Counted in this sample were about 100,000 clones; around 82% of them appeared once. 4% of the sample lies in the top ten. The sequencing input was PBMCs. These receptors all stem from a woman between 50 and 59 years old in good health and CMV-seropositive.

The V gene is TRBV4-2, the J gene TRBJ2-1; TRBD2 matches at 8 bases. The CDR3 contains 15 residues. J lost 8 bases, V lost 1 base, and 7 bases had no gene match. In germline, CDR1 is LGHNA, CDR2 YNFKEQ. CDR3 protein: CASSQVGVAGYEQFF. In DNA form, the CDR3 reads TGTGCCAGCAGCCAAGTCGGAGTAGCGGGGTATGAGCAGTTCTTC.

This clone showed up just a few times. The chain has TRBV5-1 and TRBJ1-1; D is possibly TRBD1 (5 bases). V gave up 6 bases and J gave up 7 bases, with 10 bases separating them. The CDR3 length is 11 residues. Germline loops: CDR1 SGHRS, CDR2 YFSETQ. CDR3 sequence: CASNQGGEAFF. The CDR3 DNA follows: TGCGCCAGCAACCAGGGAGGTGAAGCTTTCTTT.

The rearrangement links TRBV10-2 to TRBJ1-3, with D perhaps TRBD1 (6 bases). This CDR3 spans 16 amino acids. The V gene lost 2 bases and the J gene lost 3 bases, with 14 bases spanning the gap. Germline V gene data show CDR1 as WSHSY and CDR2 as SAAADI. This CDR3 is CASSEGGTHFGNTIYF. CDR3 DNA sequence: TGCGCCAGCAGTGAGGGGGGCACGCATTTTGGAAACACCATATATTTT.

This chain connects TRBV7-3 to TRBJ2-1; 7 nucleotides line up with TRBD2. This CDR3 region has 15 residues. Trimming at V came to 0 bases and at J to 6 bases, leaving 5 bases not matched to a gene. The germline CDR1 and CDR2 sequences are SGHTA and FQGTGA. CDR3 residues: CASSLTTSFANEQFF. CDR3 bases: TGTGCCAGCAGCTTAACGACTAGCTTCGCCAATGAGCAGTTCTTC.

V usage is TRBV5-6 and J usage is TRBJ2-7, with a possible D match to TRBD1 (6 bases). Germline CDR1 is SGHDT and CDR2 is YYEEEE. V dropped 4 bases and J dropped 3 bases, with 14 bases sitting between them. The CDR3 has 14 residues. Here the CDR3 DNA reads TGTGCCAGCAGCGTTGAGACAGGTAGCTACGAGCAGTACTTC. Protein product: CASSVETGSYEQYF.

This clone was found once. The chain carries TRBV5-4 and TRBJ2-1; TRBD1 is a possible D gene (5 bases). The V end lost 5 bases, the J end lost 6 bases, and 9 bases lay between the germline ends. The length of the CDR3 is 12 residues. The germline CDR1 and CDR2 sequences are SGHNT and YYREEE (reference sequence). CDR3 sequence reads: CASSLTGNEQFF. CDR3 bases: TGTGCCAGCAGTCTAACAGGCAATGAGCAGTTCTTC.

This clone was counted once. J is TRBJ2-1 and V is TRBV14, with 8 bases fitting TRBD2. V trimming: 0 bases; J trimming: 8 bases; junction bases outside the gene matches: 21. CDR1 and CDR2 from the germline V gene are SGHDN and FVKESK. The CDR3 is 20 residues long. CDR3 amino acids: CASSQDQVRSGRMIGDEQFF. In DNA form, the CDR3 reads TGTGCCAGCAGCCAAGATCAAGTACGGAGCGGGAGAATGATTGGCGATGAGCAGTTCTTC.

The chain employs TRBV4-1 and TRBJ2-3; D is perhaps TRBD1 (8 bases). The V gene's germline CDR1 is MGHRA and CDR2 YSYEKL. With 5 bases removed from V and 2 bases from J, the gap between germline ends came to 17 bases. The CDR3 runs 16 residues. CDR3 residues: CASSALQGGFTDTQYF. The CDR3, as DNA: TGCGCCAGCAGCGCACTACAGGGGGGGTTCACAGATACGCAGTATTTT.

This clone showed up just a few times. The chain is built from TRBV5-4 and TRBJ2-7; 7 nucleotides align to TRBD1. CDR3 length equals 15 residues. With 4 bases clipped from V and 0 bases from J, the junction kept 7 bases outside the gene matches. Germline values: CDR1 SGHNT, CDR2 YYREEE (reference sequence). The CDR3 loop reads CASSIPGQSSYEQYF. Written as DNA, the CDR3 is TGTGCCAGCAGCATACCGGGACAGAGCTCCTACGAGCAGTACTTC.

This clone has only one observation. V and J are TRBV5-4 and TRBJ1-4, with 9 bases aligning to TRBD1. The trim removed 3 bases at V and 5 bases at J, leaving 5 bases unmatched. From germline, CDR1 is SGHNT and CDR2 YYREEE (reference sequence). The CDR3 sequence is 15 residues long. The CDR3 coding sequence is TGTGCCAGCAGCTCACAGGGGGCGCGGAATGAAAAACTGTTTTTT. Its translation is CASSSQGARNEKLFF.

The chain combines TRBV5-1 with TRBJ2-7; 8 bases line up with TRBD1. Germline lookup yields CDR1 SGHRS and CDR2 YFSETQ. J was trimmed by 6 bases and V by 0 bases; bases with no gene match: 5. This CDR3 is 14 amino acids long. This CDR3 is CASSLESGGGEQYF. In DNA form, the CDR3 reads TGCGCCAGCAGCTTGGAATCAGGGGGCGGCGAGCAGTACTTC.

This rearrangement joins TRBV6-6 to TRBJ1-5; 9 nucleotides align to TRBD1. Germline CDR1 MNHNY, CDR2 SVGAGI (reference sequence). J was trimmed by 4 bases and V by 6 bases; bases with no gene match: 7. The CDR3 is made up of 15 amino acids. CDR3 residues: CASRETGGINQPQHF. The CDR3 nucleotides are TGTGCCAGCAGGGAGACAGGGGGAATTAATCAGCCCCAGCATTTT.

Points on this clone: Additional DNA sequences in this sample encode the identical CDR3. The chain couples TRBV5-6 to TRBJ2-1, with D perhaps TRBD1 (5 bases). Germline lookup yields CDR1 SGHDT and CDR2 YYEEEE. V lost 2 bases and J 0 bases, leaving 9 bases between the germline ends. This CDR3 contains 15 residues. The CDR3 protein is CASSLQVSSYNEQFF. In DNA form, the CDR3 reads TGTGCCAGCAGCTTACAGGTGTCCTCCTACAATGAGCAGTTCTTC.

The chain has TRBV14 and TRBJ1-1; no firm D call. Trimming shortened V by 1 base and J by 4 bases, and 10 bases separated the two germline ends. Germline V gives CDR1 SGHDN, CDR2 FVKESK. This CDR3 spans 14 amino acids. The chain's CDR3 is CASSQVSSITEAFF. Written as DNA, the CDR3 is TGTGCCAGCAGCCAAGTTTCCAGTATCACTGAAGCTTTCTTT.

The chain is built from TRBV9 and TRBJ1-6; a possible D gene is TRBD1 (5 bases). Germline CDR1 is SGDLS and CDR2 is YYNGEE. The CDR3 runs to 16 residues. V dropped 2 bases and J dropped 9 bases, with 18 bases sitting between them. The CDR3 sequence is CASSVQGPRRSSPLHF. The CDR3 DNA reads TGTGCCAGCAGCGTCCAGGGCCCTCGAAGGAGTTCACCCCTCCACTTT.

A word on this clone: An end of the junction does not agree with germline; a read error may underlie this. The rearrangement uses TRBV12-5 and TRBJ2-3, with 10 bases fitting TRBD1. The CDR3 contains 12 residues. From germline, CDR1 is LGHNT and CDR2 FRNRAP. The DNA of the CDR3 is TGTGCTAGTGGCAACACGGGGACAGGGGCTTTTTTT. The encoded protein is CASGNTGTGAFF.

The chain recombines TRBV5-6 with TRBJ2-5; 7 positions match TRBD1. The germline V gene encodes CDR1 SGHDT and CDR2 YYEEEE. V was pared by 4 bases and J by 5 bases, with 11 bases of the junction left unmatched. CDR3 size: 15 residues. CDR3 bases: TGTGCCAGCAGCCGACAACAGGGGTTCGGGGAGACCCAGTACTTC. Its translation: CASSRQQGFGETQYF.

The J gene is TRBJ1-1, the V gene TRBV29-1, with TRBD1 matching over 7 bases. Germline CDR1 and CDR2: SQVTM and ANQGSEA. Trimming took 4 bases from V and 1 from J; bases not matched to a gene: 3. The CDR3 totals 13 residues. Here the CDR3 DNA reads TGCAGCGTTGGACAGGGCCCGAACACTGAAGCTTTCTTT. Amino acids: CSVGQGPNTEAFF.

The rearrangement joins TRBV14 to TRBJ2-7; D not certain. Trimming pared 4 bases from V and 3 bases from J, leaving 13 bases between. The CDR3 runs to 14 residues. Germline loops: CDR1 SGHDN, CDR2 FVKESK. The CDR3 here is CASSPFSVLYEQYF. The DNA for the CDR3 is TGTGCCAGCAGCCCCTTTTCGGTTCTCTACGAGCAGTACTTC.

The chain has TRBV11-3 and TRBJ2-5; 7 bases align to TRBD1. In germline, CDR1 is SGHNT, CDR2 YENEEA. With V trimmed by 1 base and J by 2 bases, 1 base remained unmatched. The CDR3 is 14 amino acids. DNA for the CDR3: TGTGCCAGCAGCTTAGGGGGACAGCAAGAGACCCAGTACTTC. It is translated as CASSLGGQQETQYF.

V gene TRBV6-6 combines with J gene TRBJ1-2; D gene uncertain. The CDR3 contains 15 residues. CDR1 and CDR2 from the germline V gene are MNHNY and SVGAGI (reference sequence). Trimming took off 0 bases at V and 2 bases at J, with 10 bases between the two ends. This chain's CDR3 is CASSYSTPGNYGYTF. CDR3 coding DNA: TGTGCCAGCAGTTACTCGACACCGGGAAACTATGGCTACACCTTC.

This chain uses TRBV2 with TRBJ2-3, with D possibly matching TRBD1 (5 bases). The CDR3 has 15 residues. The germline V gene encodes CDR1 SNHLY and CDR2 FYNNEI. Between the trimmed V and J ends, which lost 4 bases and 1 base, there was a span of 12 bases. The CDR3 is CASSVRGVGTDTQYF. The CDR3 DNA reads TGTGCCAGCAGTGTTAGGGGTGTAGGCACAGATACGCAGTATTTT.

This chain uses TRBV6-1 with TRBJ2-7; tentative D call: TRBD2 (6 bases). The CDR3 is 11 amino acids. Trimming shortened V by 8 bases and J by 6 bases, and 11 bases separated the two germline ends. Germline lookup yields CDR1 MNHNS and CDR2 SASEGT. The DNA for the CDR3 is TGTGCCAGCCGGGCGGGACCCGAGCAGTACTTC. Translated, it gives CASRAGPEQYF.

The CDR3 spells CASSESGGRSEAFF. For the CDR3, the DNA is TGCGCCAGCAGTGAGTCGGGAGGACGATCTGAAGCTTTCTTT. The rearrangement links TRBV10-2 to TRBJ1-1; D not resolved. From germline, CDR1 is WSHSY and CDR2 SAAADI. V lost 0 bases to trimming and J lost 6 bases, with 11 bases between them. CDR3 length: 14 amino acids.

CDR3 amino acids: CASSGRLAGGIYNEQFF. The CDR3 DNA is TGTGCCAGCAGCGGGAGATTAGCGGGGGGGATCTACAATGAGCAGTTCTTC. The chain recombines TRBV9 with TRBJ2-1; 11 nucleotides agree with TRBD2. Per the germline V gene, CDR1 is SGDLS and CDR2 is YYNGEE. The J segment lost 3 bases and the V segment lost 3 bases, leaving 8 bases of the junction unmatched. This CDR3 contains 17 residues.